The clone carrying this T cell receptor beta chain was detected only once. Its antigen is still unknown. These data come from a study of neoadjuvant anti-PD-1 for oral cavity cancer. On the study more broadly: Patients without progression got a fourth dose around day 43. Study observations and caveats: Higher pretreatment blood Treg/Th17 ratios correlated with higher pretreatment blood and lower post-treatment tumor TCRbeta clonality.

Using immunoSEQ multiplex PCR, the repertoire was profiled, and TCRdb retains in-frame clones only, with some absent. Counted here are 12,000 to 15,000 clones, 50% to 70% occurring once; the ten biggest clones make up less than 3%. Sample: PBMCs, taken before nivolumab (anti-PD-1) treatment. The TCR sequence derives from a person between 40 and 85 years old with oral cavity squamous cell carcinoma.

The CDR3 spells CAWRSTGGAGETQYF. The CDR3 region has the DNA TGTGCCTGGAGGAGCACTGGGGGGGCTGGGGAGACCCAGTACTTC. The V call is TRBV30, the J call TRBJ2-5, with a possible D match to TRBD2 (7 bases). Trimming pared 3 bases from V and 5 bases from J, leaving 19 bases between. The CDR3 length is 15 residues. Germline V lookup: CDR1 GTSNPN, CDR2 SVGIG (reference sequence).